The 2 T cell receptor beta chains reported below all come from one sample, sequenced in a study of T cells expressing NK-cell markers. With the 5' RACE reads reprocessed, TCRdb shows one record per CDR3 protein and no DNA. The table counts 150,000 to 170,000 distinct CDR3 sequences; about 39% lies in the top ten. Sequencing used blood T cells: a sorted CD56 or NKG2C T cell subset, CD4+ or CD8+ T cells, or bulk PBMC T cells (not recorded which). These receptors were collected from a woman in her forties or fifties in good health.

CDR3 sequence reads: CASSYSTGQQETQYF. This chain connects TRBV6-5 to TRBJ2-5; there is no DNA to check the TCRdb D call of TRBD1. In germline, CDR1 is MNHEY, CDR2 SVGAGI. The CDR3 is 15 amino acids.

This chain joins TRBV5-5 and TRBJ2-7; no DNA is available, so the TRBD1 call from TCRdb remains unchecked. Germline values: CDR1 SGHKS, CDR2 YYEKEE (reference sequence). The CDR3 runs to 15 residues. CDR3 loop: CASSLFQGPGTEQYF.